The 19 T cell receptor beta chains below were found in one sample sequenced in a study of shared clonotypes between healthy human individuals. Using immunoSEQ multiplex PCR, the repertoire was profiled, and TCRdb retains in-frame clones only, with some absent. This sample carries roughly 2.4 million clones, approximately 94% of them seen once, and the ten largest clones take around 0.13%. Material for sequencing was naive CD4+ T cells sorted from blood. Subset: CD45RA+ positively selected. All receptors derive from a man aged 18 to 35 in good health.

The chain employs TRBV11-2 and TRBJ2-7; 7 positions agree with TRBD1. V gave up 5 bases and J gave up 3 bases; unmatched junction bases: 19. This CDR3 spans 18 amino acids. Germline V gene data show CDR1 as SGHAT and CDR2 as FQNNGV. The CDR3 loop is CASSGRQGSSILHYEQYF. The DNA for the CDR3 is TGTGCCAGCAGCGGGCGACAGGGAAGTTCGATCCTCCACTACGAGCAGTACTTC.

As concerns this clone: Other DNA sequences in this sample translate to the same CDR3. This chain connects TRBV5-4 to TRBJ2-7; D is ambiguous. This CDR3 comprises 12 residues. CDR1 SGHNT and CDR2 YYREEE come from the germline V gene (reference sequence). V lost 4 bases to trimming and J lost 0 bases, with 5 bases between them. The CDR3 coding sequence is TGTGCCAGCAGCCTAAGCTCCTACGAGCAGTACTTC. Protein sequence: CASSLSSYEQYF.

The chain joins TRBV5-1 to TRBJ2-5; the D gene is possibly TRBD1 (5 bases). The CDR3 has 16 residues. CDR1 and CDR2 from the germline V gene are SGHRS and YFSETQ. With 0 bases removed from V and 4 bases from J, the gap between germline ends came to 16 bases. This CDR3 is CASSLVGAPPGETQYF. The CDR3 DNA follows: TGCGCCAGCAGCTTGGTAGGGGCGCCGCCCGGAGAGACCCAGTACTTC.

This chain joins TRBV28 and TRBJ1-5; a possible D gene is TRBD1 (5 bases). V lost 6 bases to trimming and J lost 6 bases, with 21 bases between them. From germline, CDR1 is MDHEN and CDR2 SYDVKM. The CDR3 is 16 amino acids. CDR3 DNA: TGTGCCAGCAGCTCCTTCGCCGGAGGGGCCGGTCAGCCCCAGCATTTT. Its translation is CASSSFAGGAGQPQHF.

V usage is TRBV28 and J usage is TRBJ2-3; D might be TRBD2 (6 bases). The CDR3 covers 14 residues. V was trimmed by 5 bases and J by 5 bases, leaving 14 bases between them. Germline V CDR1 and CDR2: MDHEN, SYDVKM. The CDR3 nucleotides are TGTGCCAGCAGTCCCGGGGGATCGGTAGATACGCAGTATTTT. It codes for CASSPGGSVDTQYF. Using reference TRBV28 and TRBJ2-3 for the parts outside the CDR3, the full variable domain is DVKVTQSSRYLVKRTGEKVFLECVQDMDHENMFWYRQDPGLGLRLIYFSYDVKMKEKGDIPEGYSVSREKKERFSLILESASTNQTSMYLCASSPGGSVDTQYFGPGTRLTVL.

V is TRBV7-2 and J is TRBJ2-7, with D tentatively TRBD2 (6 bases). Trimming stripped 5 bases from V and 3 bases from J, with 17 bases between. Germline V lookup: CDR1 SGHTA, CDR2 FQGNSA. CDR3 length equals 15 residues. The CDR3 loop is CASSPAGEVLYEQYF. CDR3 sequence (DNA): TGTGCCAGCAGCCCTGCTGGGGAGGTACTCTACGAGCAGTACTTC. The variable domain in full, with the rest retrieved from reference TRBV7-2 and TRBJ2-7, is GAGVSQSPSNKVTEKGKDVELRCDPISGHTALYWYRQSLGQGLEFLIYFQGNSAPDKSGLPSDRFSAERTGGSVSTLTIQRTQQEDSAVYLCASSPAGEVLYEQYFGPGTRLTVT.

The chain is built from TRBV18 and TRBJ1-2; D might be TRBD1 (6 bases). Germline V gene lookup returns CDR1 KGHSH and CDR2 LQKENI. This CDR3 contains 14 residues. V was shortened by 3 bases and J by 2 bases, with 10 bases between the two germline ends. The CDR3 protein is CASSPLDSNYGYTF. CDR3 DNA sequence: TGTGCCAGCTCACCTCTGGACAGCAACTATGGCTACACCTTC.

CDR3: CASSYSGGAQYF. The CDR3 nucleotides read TGTGCCAGCAGTTACTCGGGGGGAGCGCAGTATTTT. This chain links TRBV6-5 with TRBJ2-3; possible D gene TRBD2, 6 bases. The CDR3 is made up of 12 amino acids. The ends were cut back, 0 bases at V and 10 bases at J, with 8 bases in the middle. The germline V gene has CDR1 MNHEY and CDR2 SVGAGI.

The chain couples TRBV4-1 to TRBJ1-2, with 8 bases identical to TRBD1. V trimming: 4 bases; J trimming: 4 bases; junction bases outside the gene matches: 8. Germline V gene lookup returns CDR1 MGHRA and CDR2 YSYEKL. CDR3 length: 15 residues. The CDR3 DNA reads as TGCGCCAGCAGCCCGATGGACAGGGACCTCTATGGCTACACCTTC. This codes for CASSPMDRDLYGYTF.

The chain employs TRBV2 and TRBJ1-1; unclear D gene. The CDR3 has 15 amino acids. Trimming shortened V by 2 bases and J by 1 base, and 11 bases separated the two germline ends. Germline assignment: CDR1 SNHLY and CDR2 FYNNEI. CDR3 in amino acids: CASSERSAGNTEAFF. CDR3 DNA sequence: TGTGCCAGCAGTGAAAGGAGTGCAGGGAACACTGAAGCTTTCTTT.

The chain carries TRBV10-3 and TRBJ2-7; the D gene is possibly TRBD1 (5 bases). The germline V gene encodes CDR1 ENHRY and CDR2 SYGVKD. The CDR3 loop spans 14 amino acids. V was pared by 0 bases and J by 6 bases, with 12 bases between. The CDR3 spells CAISESTDLGEQYF. The CDR3 DNA reads as TGTGCCATCAGTGAGTCGACAGACCTAGGCGAGCAGTACTTC.

The V gene is TRBV7-2, the J gene TRBJ2-3; 9 positions agree with TRBD2. The CDR3 extends over 13 amino acids. CDR1 is SGHTA, CDR2 FQGNSA, per germline. V was clipped by 11 bases and J by 2 bases; unmatched bases: 5. The CDR3 loop reads CALAGPLTDTQYF. The CDR3 nucleotides are TGTGCCCTAGCGGGACCCCTCACAGATACGCAGTATTTT.

V is TRBV5-1 and J is TRBJ2-3; 12 nucleotides align to TRBD2. The CDR3 spans 18 residues. J lost 1 base, V lost 0 bases, and 6 bases had no gene match. Germline assignment: CDR1 SGHRS and CDR2 YFSETQ. The CDR3 DNA sequence: TGCGCCAGCAGCTTGGGACTAGCGGGAGCAGAACGCACAGATACGCAGTATTTT. Its translation is CASSLGLAGAERTDTQYF.

This clone has a single count. The chain recombines TRBV11-2 with TRBJ2-7; a weak D match, TRBD1 (5 bases). Germline assignment: CDR1 SGHAT and CDR2 FQNNGV. The CDR3 extends over 15 amino acids. Trimming took off 5 bases at V and 3 bases at J, with 17 bases between the two ends. The CDR3, as DNA: TGTGCCAGCAGCCAAGTCCAGGGCTCTGACTACGAGCAGTACTTC. Its protein product is CASSQVQGSDYEQYF.

This chain uses TRBV7-2 with TRBJ2-3; perhaps TRBD2 as D (6 bases). The CDR3 totals 14 residues. The germline gives CDR1 SGHTA, CDR2 FQGNSA. With 5 bases removed from V and 8 bases from J, the gap between germline ends came to 17 bases. The CDR3 DNA follows: TGTGCCAGCAGCCCCCCGGGGGTCCAGGGTACGCAGTATTTT. Residues: CASSPPGVQGTQYF.

This clone was picked up one time. Sequence at one end of the junction differs from germline and may be a read error. The chain carries TRBV7-7 and TRBJ1-1, with a tentative D call TRBD1 (5 bases). Germline V gene sequence: CDR1 SSHAT, CDR2 FNYEAQ (reference sequence). CDR3 length equals 13 residues. DNA for the CDR3: TGTGCTAGCAGCTACGACAGGAACACTGAAGCTTTCTTT. Translation: CASSYDRNTEAFF.

This chain uses TRBV18 with TRBJ2-1; D not resolved. The CDR3 has 13 amino acids. Germline loops: CDR1 KGHSH, CDR2 LQKENI. Deletions cut 4 bases from V and 2 bases from J, with 6 bases between. CDR3 residues: CASSLGAYNEQFF. The DNA of the CDR3 is TGTGCCAGCTCACTTGGGGCCTACAATGAGCAGTTCTTC.

The chain employs TRBV27 and TRBJ2-1; D is uncertain. Germline V gives CDR1 MNHEY, CDR2 SMNVEV (reference sequence). V lost 3 bases and J lost 9, with 15 bases in between. This CDR3 spans 14 amino acids. The chain's CDR3 is CASSFDLTGIEQFF. CDR3 nucleotide sequence: TGTGCCAGCAGTTTTGATCTTACTGGGATTGAGCAGTTCTTC.

In its sample, this clone was seen a few times. The V gene is TRBV30, the J gene TRBJ1-1; D perhaps matches TRBD1 (6 bases). The V gene lost 4 bases and the J gene lost 5 bases, with 14 bases spanning the gap. The CDR3 is 13 amino acids. The germline gives CDR1 GTSNPN, CDR2 SVGIG (reference sequence). The CDR3 nucleotides are TGTGCCTGGATGACCCGAGGGGGAACTGAAGCTTTCTTT. This encodes CAWMTRGGTEAFF.